This T cell receptor (beta chain) was recovered during a study of T cell repertoires in aging, cancer and after chemotherapy. Germline CDR1 reads MNHEY; CDR2 reads SVGAGI. Between the trimmed V and J ends, which lost 5 bases and 5 bases, there was a span of 27 bases. This CDR3 comprises 18 residues. Peripheral blood genomic DNA, not sorted cells or RNA, was the template. Study observations and caveats: Across the chemotherapy interval, each cancer cohort showed higher median generation probability, suggesting thymic rebound. Age-matched healthy donors had significantly more diverse, less clonal blood TCR repertoires than untreated cancer patients. Immunological memory after chemotherapy cannot be judged from the repertoire data. In cancer patients, declining TCR diversity with age involved lost richness and lost evenness.

TRB rearrangements spanning V, D and J were amplified using mixed TRB-A/B primers. Using its own MiXCR run on the multiplex PCR reads, TCRdb lists one record per CDR3 protein. The sample contains around 13,000 distinct CDR3 sequences, approximately 22% of which appear only once. Remarks on this clonotype: The antigen is undetermined.

The rearrangement joins TRBV6-5 to TRBJ1-1, with D perhaps matching TRBD1 (5 bases). Sample: blood. The origin of this receptor is a human donor in good health. CDR3 nucleotides: TGTGCCAGCAGTACCCGACTAAGGGGAGCTTTAGTGAGTACTGAAGCTTTCTTT. This sequence encodes CASSTRLRGALVSTEAFF.